This T cell receptor beta chain was sequenced during a study of blood T cell repertoires in COVID-19. V was pared by 2 bases and J by 4 bases, with 4 bases of the junction left unmatched. Germline V gene data show CDR1 as MNHEY and CDR2 as SVGAGI. The CDR3 has 15 residues. Original processing methods: Nucleated cell counts were estimated from reference gene primer amplification. Only in-frame clones appear in the TCRdb table, and some are missing; sequencing was by immunoSEQ multiplex PCR. Clone size and the V and J calls come from that table; the DNA yielded D and trimming. This sample carries around 240,000 clones, 75% to 85% of them seen once, and the ten largest clones take more than 1.2%.

The sequenced material came from peripheral blood. The clonotype originates from a woman in her thirties or forties who had recovered from COVID-19. The chain employs TRBV6-5 and TRBJ2-5; 10 positions match TRBD2. The CDR3 region is CASSYLAGAGETQYF. The CDR3, as DNA: TGTGCCAGCAGTTACCTAGCGGGGGCCGGAGAGACCCAGTACTTC.